This T cell receptor (beta chain) was obtained from a study of blood T cell repertoires in COVID-19. TCRdb's copy holds only in-frame clones and misses some; the assay was immunoSEQ multiplex PCR. The profile shows about 97,000 clones, roughly 87% of them singletons. Germline V gene lookup returns CDR1 ENHRY and CDR2 SYGVKD. V dropped 4 bases and J dropped 3 bases, with 12 bases sitting between them. This CDR3 spans 14 amino acids. The clonotype was recovered from a woman between 45 and 60 years old with COVID-19, enrolled during active disease. The specimen sequenced was peripheral blood. The chain uses TRBV10-3 and TRBJ1-2; D might be TRBD1 (5 bases). CDR3 in DNA: TGTGCCATCAGTGGAGGTAGCAGGGACTATGGCTACACCTTC. This sequence encodes CAISGGSRDYGYTF.